What follows are 11 T cell receptor beta chains derived from one specimen sequenced in a study of cytomegalovirus exposure and HLA in healthy donors. Sequenced by immunoSEQ multiplex PCR; TCRdb stores in-frame clones only, minus some. The sample records about 160,000 clones, around 85% being singletons. The sample comprised PBMCs. The source is a woman aged 25 to 39 in good health and CMV-seronegative.

The V call is TRBV5-8, the J call TRBJ2-1; the match to TRBD2 covers 9 bases. Per germline, CDR1 SGHTS and CDR2 YDEGEE. V dropped 5 bases and J dropped 7; count of bases not matched to a gene: 7. The CDR3 totals 14 residues. CDR3 protein: CASRYPLAGNEQFF. The CDR3 region has the DNA TGTGCCAGCAGATACCCGCTAGCGGGGAATGAGCAGTTCTTC.

CDR3 DNA: TGTGCCAGCAGCCGTCCGCCGGGGGGCGCTTACTACGAGCAGTACTTC. Translation gives CASSRPPGGAYYEQYF. The chain recombines TRBV7-2 with TRBJ2-7, with D possibly matching TRBD2 (7 bases). Germline V lookup: CDR1 SGHTA, CDR2 FQGNSA. The CDR3 runs to 16 residues. Trimming left V 5 bases short and J 3 bases short, with 20 bases between. The full variable domain, completed using reference TRBV7-2 and TRBJ2-7, is GAGVSQSPSNKVTEKGKDVELRCDPISGHTALYWYRQSLGQGLEFLIYFQGNSAPDKSGLPSDRFSAERTGGSVSTLTIQRTQQEDSAVYLCASSRPPGGAYYEQYFGPGTRLTVT.

V usage is TRBV27 and J usage is TRBJ2-7, with TRBD1 identical over 7 bases. CDR1 MNHEY and CDR2 SMNVEV come from the germline V gene (reference sequence). The ends lost 6 bases at V and 4 bases at J; junction bases unmatched: 15. CDR3 length: 16 residues. This chain's CDR3 is CASSHDRAPEKYEQYF. CDR3 coding DNA: TGTGCCAGCAGCCATGACAGGGCCCCGGAGAAGTACGAGCAGTACTTC.

The V and J genes are TRBV7-2 and TRBJ2-1; TRBD2 agrees at 12 bases. Germline CDR1 is SGHTA and CDR2 is FQGNSA. The CDR3 sequence is 17 residues long. After removal of 0 bases from V and 10 bases from J, the junction contained 10 bases not matched to a gene. CDR3 amino acids: CASSLAHQLAGGYEQFF. The CDR3 bases are TGTGCCAGCAGCTTAGCCCACCAACTAGCGGGAGGTTACGAGCAGTTCTTC.

The chain combines TRBV28 with TRBJ2-1; D not resolved. The CDR3 has 12 amino acids. Germline V lookup: CDR1 MDHEN, CDR2 SYDVKM. V lost 6 bases and J 6 bases, leaving 9 bases between the germline ends. The CDR3 loop is CASSSVRNEQFF. CDR3 DNA: TGTGCCAGCAGCTCAGTTCGCAATGAGCAGTTCTTC. Supplemented by reference TRBV28 and TRBJ2-1, the full variable domain reads DVKVTQSSRYLVKRTGEKVFLECVQDMDHENMFWYRQDPGLGLRLIYFSYDVKMKEKGDIPEGYSVSREKKERFSLILESASTNQTSMYLCASSSVRNEQFFGPGTRLTVL.

V is TRBV5-1 and J is TRBJ2-1; 11 nucleotides line up with TRBD2. This CDR3 comprises 16 residues. In germline, CDR1 is SGHRS, CDR2 YFSETQ. J lost 10 bases, V lost 0 bases, and 9 bases had no gene match. CDR3: CASSLGVSGRVVEQFF. The CDR3 DNA is TGCGCCAGCAGCTTGGGGGTTAGCGGGAGGGTTGTGGAGCAGTTCTTC.

The chain recombines TRBV9 with TRBJ2-7; 10 bases are shared with TRBD2. The germline CDR1 and CDR2 sequences are SGDLS and YYNGEE. The V and J ends lost 2 bases and 2 bases, in that order; junction bases with no gene match: 4. The CDR3 consists of 15 residues. The CDR3 sequence is CASSVGTSVAYEQYF. The CDR3, as DNA: TGTGCCAGCAGCGTCGGGACTAGCGTGGCCTACGAGCAGTACTTC.

In this sample, this clone turned up once. The chain couples TRBV9 to TRBJ2-1, with 12 bases aligning to TRBD2. CDR1 SGDLS and CDR2 YYNGEE come from the germline V gene. The CDR3 has 14 residues. Trimming at V came to 6 bases and at J to 7 bases, leaving 5 bases not matched to a gene. The DNA of the CDR3 is TGTGCCAGCAACCTAGCGGGGGGGTTAAATGAGCAGTTCTTC. It yields the protein CASNLAGGLNEQFF.

This chain joins TRBV9 and TRBJ1-5, with 7 bases aligning to TRBD1. The V gene end was trimmed by 2 bases and the J gene end by 4 bases; junction bases not matched to a gene: 9. CDR1 is SGDLS, CDR2 YYNGEE, per germline. This CDR3 has 16 residues. This CDR3 is CASSVGWDSVNQPQHF. In nucleotides, the CDR3 is TGTGCCAGCAGCGTCGGCTGGGACAGCGTTAATCAGCCCCAGCATTTT. Complete variable domain (other parts from reference TRBV9 and TRBJ1-5): DSGVTQTPKHLITATGQRVTLRCSPRSGDLSVYWYQQSLDQGLQFLIQYYNGEERAKGNILERFSAQQFPDLHSELNLSSLELGDSALYFCASSVGWDSVNQPQHFGDGTRLSIL.

The chain combines TRBV10-1 with TRBJ2-7; 7 nucleotides line up with TRBD2. The CDR3 covers 19 residues. V gave up 5 bases and J gave up 0 bases; unmatched junction bases: 19. The germline CDR1 and CDR2 sequences are WNHNN and SYGVQD (reference sequence). CDR3 sequence: CASSLPREATLYISYEQYF. As DNA, the CDR3 is TGCGCCAGCAGTCTCCCTCGGGAGGCTACCCTTTATATCTCCTACGAGCAGTACTTC.

The chain carries TRBV27 and TRBJ2-5; a possible D gene is TRBD2 (5 bases). This CDR3 region has 15 residues. With 1 base removed from V and 2 bases from J, the gap between germline ends came to 11 bases. In germline, CDR1 is MNHEY, CDR2 SMNVEV (reference sequence). For the CDR3, the DNA is TGTGCCAGCAGTTTATGGGTTAGAGGGCAAGAGACCCAGTACTTC. The encoded protein is CASSLWVRGQETQYF.